The present entry profiles one T cell receptor (beta chain) with its context. Antigen: not known. Constant-segment primers and 5'RACE yielded cDNA libraries for TCR alpha and TCR beta, each carrying sample barcodes and UMIs. TCRdb reprocessed the 5' RACE reads via MiXCR and lists one record per CDR3 protein. The sample consists of fewer than 250,000 distinct CDR3 sequences, about 10% of them appearing once. This sample is part of a study of T-cell memory formation after mild COVID-19. Study-level information: For the most part, TCR clusters were specific to one donor. Study-wide points: Largely, contracting CD4+ clones fell within CM and EM, and contracting CD8+ clones within EMRA. CD4/CD8 balance held among clones contracting day 15 to 85, and later expanders leaned CD4+.

Deletions cut 3 bases from V and 5 bases from J, with 8 bases between. This CDR3 contains 13 residues. Germline V gives CDR1 SGHTA, CDR2 FQGNSA. The rearrangement uses TRBV7-2 and TRBJ2-1; D is unclear. The sample comprised PBMCs or a T cell subset sorted from them (not recorded which). The TCR originated in a man aged 18 to 29 who had mild COVID-19 (a few samples of this study predate the infection). Cell type and time point are not known. The CDR3: CASSLNGDNEQFF. The DNA of the CDR3 is TGTGCCAGCAGCTTGAACGGAGACAATGAGCAGTTCTTC.